This T cell receptor (beta chain) was captured by sequencing in a study of tumor and adjacent non-tumor tissue in lung cancer. The library came from three nested PCR rounds adapted from ARM-PCR protocols. TCRdb called the multiplex PCR reads again in MiXCR, with one record for every CDR3 protein. Found here are approximately 100,000 distinct CDR3 sequences, 50% to 70% of them singletons; the top ten hold roughly 19%. This sample's RNA came from whole unsorted tissue. More than 3 cm separated this lung sample from the edge of the tumor. The CDR3 loop spans 13 amino acids. Germline CDR1 and CDR2: MNHEY and SVGAGI. Details on this clonotype: The junction does not match germline at one end; this may be a read error.

This chain links TRBV6-5 with TRBJ2-1; 7 bases line up with TRBD2. The material sequenced was distant non-tumor lung tissue. The sequence came from a man aged 25-45 years with non-small cell lung cancer. The CDR3 reads CASRRAGSSELFF. CDR3 in DNA: TGTGCCAGCAGAAGAGCGGGGAGTAGTGAGCTGTTCTTC.